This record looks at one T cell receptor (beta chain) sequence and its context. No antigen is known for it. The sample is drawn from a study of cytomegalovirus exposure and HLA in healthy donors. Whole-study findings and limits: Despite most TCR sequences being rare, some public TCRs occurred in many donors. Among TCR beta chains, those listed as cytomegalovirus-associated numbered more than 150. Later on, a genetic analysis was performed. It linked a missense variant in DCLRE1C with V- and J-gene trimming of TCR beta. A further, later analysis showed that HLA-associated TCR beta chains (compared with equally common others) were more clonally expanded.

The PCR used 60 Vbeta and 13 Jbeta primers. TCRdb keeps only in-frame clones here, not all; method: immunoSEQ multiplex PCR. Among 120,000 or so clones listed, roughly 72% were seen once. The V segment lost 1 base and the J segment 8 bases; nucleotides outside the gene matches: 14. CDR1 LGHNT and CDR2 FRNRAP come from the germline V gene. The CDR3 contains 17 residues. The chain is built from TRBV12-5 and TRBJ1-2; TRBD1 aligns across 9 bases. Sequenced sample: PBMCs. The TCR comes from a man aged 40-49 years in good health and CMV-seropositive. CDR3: CASGLAFGQGPEGGYTF. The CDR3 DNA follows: TGTGCTAGTGGTTTGGCCTTCGGACAGGGGCCCGAAGGGGGCTACACCTTC.